This T cell receptor beta chain came from a study of control samples from healthy donors and cancer patients (dated by TCRdb to the early 2020s). Library construction relied on the immunoSEQ multiplex PCR assay. Entries here come from immuneACCESS through TCRdb and include only in-frame sequences with V and J called. Some clones fail to appear in such tables; in the studies checked, an unresolved V gene covers under half of the shortfall, and the cause of the remainder is unknown. A total of 100,000 to 150,000 clones appear in this sample, around 93% of them only once. Clones ranked in the top ten supply around 2.1% of the sample. A remark on this clone: The clone's antigen remains unknown. The record has no base qualities; no much larger clone is one base away.

The germline V gene gives CDR1 as MNHEY and CDR2 as SVGAGI. Taken from cysteine to phenylalanine, the CDR3 has 13 residues. The read is trimmed to its CDR3 DNA, 39 bases read in frame from base 1. From V the trimming removes 7 bases and from J it removes 5 bases, while the gene matches leave 7 bases of the junction unaccounted for. The V and J segments used are TRBV6-5 and TRBJ2-5, and 7 junctional nucleotides match TRBD2. The sequence came from a woman aged 45-59 years in good health. The specimen was blood. The DNA reads as follows: TGTGCCAGCACAACTACTAGCGCGGAGACCCAGTACTTC. This gives the protein CASTTTSAETQYF.